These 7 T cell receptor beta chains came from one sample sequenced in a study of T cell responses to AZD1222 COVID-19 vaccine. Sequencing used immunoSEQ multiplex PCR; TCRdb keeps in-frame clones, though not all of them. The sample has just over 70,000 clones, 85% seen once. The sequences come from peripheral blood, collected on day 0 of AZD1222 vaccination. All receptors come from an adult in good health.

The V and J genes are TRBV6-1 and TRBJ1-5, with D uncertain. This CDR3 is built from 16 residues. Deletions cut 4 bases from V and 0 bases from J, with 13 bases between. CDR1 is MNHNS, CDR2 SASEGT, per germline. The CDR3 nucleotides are TGTGCCAGCAGTGGACCGGAGGGCCATAGCAATCAGCCCCAGCATTTT. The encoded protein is CASSGPEGHSNQPQHF.

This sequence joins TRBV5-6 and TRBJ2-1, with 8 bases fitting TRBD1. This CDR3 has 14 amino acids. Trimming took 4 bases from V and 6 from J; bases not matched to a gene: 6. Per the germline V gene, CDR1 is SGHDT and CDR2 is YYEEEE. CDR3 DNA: TGTGCCAGCAGCCGGGACAGGCGTCTCAATGAGCAGTTCTTC. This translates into CASSRDRRLNEQFF.

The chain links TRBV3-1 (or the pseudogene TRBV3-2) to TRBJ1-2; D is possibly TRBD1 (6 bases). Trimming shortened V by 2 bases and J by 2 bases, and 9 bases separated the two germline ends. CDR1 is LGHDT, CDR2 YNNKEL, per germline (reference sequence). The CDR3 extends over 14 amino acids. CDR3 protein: CASSQLRGNYGYTF. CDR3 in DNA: TGTGCCAGCAGCCAACTGAGGGGGAACTATGGCTACACCTTC.

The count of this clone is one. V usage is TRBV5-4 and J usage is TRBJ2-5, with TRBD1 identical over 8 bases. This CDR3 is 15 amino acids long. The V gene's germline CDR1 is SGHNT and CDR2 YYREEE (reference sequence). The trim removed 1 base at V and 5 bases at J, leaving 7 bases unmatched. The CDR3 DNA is TGTGCCAGCAGCTTGTCCCCAGGGGGCGTTGAGACCCAGTACTTC. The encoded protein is CASSLSPGGVETQYF.

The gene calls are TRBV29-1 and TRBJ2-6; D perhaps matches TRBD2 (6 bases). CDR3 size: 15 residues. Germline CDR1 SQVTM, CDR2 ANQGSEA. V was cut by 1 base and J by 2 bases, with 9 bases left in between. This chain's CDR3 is CSVEGGVAGANVLTF. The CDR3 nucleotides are TGCAGCGTTGAAGGGGGGGTCGCTGGGGCCAACGTCCTGACTTTC.

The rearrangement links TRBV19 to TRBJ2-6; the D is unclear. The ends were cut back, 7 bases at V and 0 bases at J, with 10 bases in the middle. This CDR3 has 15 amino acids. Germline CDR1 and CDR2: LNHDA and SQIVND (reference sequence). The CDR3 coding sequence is TGTGCCAGTAATGCCGAAAGCTCTGGGGCCAACGTCCTGACTTTC. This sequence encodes CASNAESSGANVLTF.

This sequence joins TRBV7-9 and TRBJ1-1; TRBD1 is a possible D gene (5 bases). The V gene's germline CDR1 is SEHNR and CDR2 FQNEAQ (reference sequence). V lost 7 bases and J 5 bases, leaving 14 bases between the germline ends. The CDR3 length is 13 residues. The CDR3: CASTYGAATEAFF. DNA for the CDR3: TGTGCCAGCACCTACGGGGCCGCGACTGAAGCTTTCTTT.